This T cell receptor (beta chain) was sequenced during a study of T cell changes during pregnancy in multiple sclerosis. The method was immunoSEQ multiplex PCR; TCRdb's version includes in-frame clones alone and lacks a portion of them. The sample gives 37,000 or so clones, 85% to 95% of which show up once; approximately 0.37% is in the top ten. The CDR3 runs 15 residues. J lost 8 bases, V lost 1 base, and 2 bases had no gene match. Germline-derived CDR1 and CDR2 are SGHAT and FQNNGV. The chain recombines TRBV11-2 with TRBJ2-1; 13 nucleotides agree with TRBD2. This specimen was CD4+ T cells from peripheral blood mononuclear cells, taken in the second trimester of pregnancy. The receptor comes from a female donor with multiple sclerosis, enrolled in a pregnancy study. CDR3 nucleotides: TGTGCCAGCAGCTTAGGGACTAGCGGGAGCCATGAGCAGTTCTTC. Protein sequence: CASSLGTSGSHEQFF.